A single sample gave rise to the 4 T cell receptor beta chains below, sequenced in a study of T cell responses to AZD1222 COVID-19 vaccine. The method was immunoSEQ multiplex PCR; TCRdb's version includes in-frame clones alone and lacks a portion of them. The table has roughly 66,000 clones, 84% seen once. The specimen was peripheral blood, collected on day 0 of AZD1222 vaccination. These receptors originate from an adult in good health.

V usage is TRBV5-4 and J usage is TRBJ2-5; 7 positions match TRBD1. J lost 3 bases, V lost 4 bases, and 6 bases had no gene match. The CDR3 loop spans 14 amino acids. Germline values: CDR1 SGHNT, CDR2 YYREEE (reference sequence). CDR3 nucleotides: TGTGCCAGCAGCGCAAGAGGGACAGAAGAGACCCAGTACTTC. Protein: CASSARGTEETQYF.

The V gene is TRBV6-5, the J gene TRBJ1-4; D uncertain. V was clipped by 10 bases and J by 0 bases, with 12 bases between them. Germline V gives CDR1 MNHEY, CDR2 SVGAGI. This CDR3 is 14 amino acids long. CDR3 amino acids: CATRISPTNEKLFF. CDR3 nucleotide sequence: TGTGCCACCAGAATCTCTCCAACTAATGAAAAACTGTTTTTT.

The V and J genes are TRBV27 and TRBJ2-7, with D possibly being TRBD1 or TRBD2 (5 bases each). V lost 5 bases to trimming and J lost 3 bases, with 20 bases between them. There are 16 residues in the CDR3. Germline assignment: CDR1 MNHEY and CDR2 SMNVEV (reference sequence). The CDR3 loop is CASSPSSGTKDYEQYF. CDR3 DNA sequence: TGTGCCAGCAGTCCATCCTCTGGGACGAAGGACTACGAGCAGTACTTC.

The chain links TRBV6-5 to TRBJ2-7, with TRBD2 matching over 7 bases. The CDR3 is 13 residues long. V lost 6 bases and J lost 6; bases outside the gene matches: 8. The germline gives CDR1 MNHEY, CDR2 SVGAGI. As DNA, the CDR3 is TGTGCCAGCAGCATCGGGGAGGGAAGCGAGCAGTACTTC. Protein: CASSIGEGSEQYF.